The source of this T cell receptor beta chain is a study of tumor-infiltrating lymphocytes in primary liver carcinoma. As for the study in general: The tumors, T1-T3 N0M0 lesions, were about 4.2 to 11 cm across.

Unsorted whole blood yielded blood RNA, and germline DNA was extracted as well. As to this clonotype: Its antigen is unknown.

Production of TCR beta cDNA used approximately 0.45 ug total RNA together with a constant-region primer. It was through three nested multiplex PCR rounds of slightly modified ARM-PCR that TCR beta libraries arose. TCRdb reanalysed the multiplex PCR reads using MiXCR and keeps one entry per CDR3 protein. In the table there are some 180,000 distinct CDR3 sequences, roughly 60% of which are singletons. Broader study findings: Relative to blood, tumors carried a significantly larger fraction of the repertoire in their top 250 clones (p = 0.039). Tumor-adjacent and tumor-blood pairs overlapped less than tumor region pairs did.

The clonotype comes from a man aged 40-50 years with primary liver carcinoma and hepatitis B virus infection. Sequencing was done on a sample of peripheral blood.

CDR3 sequence reads: CAISDMGATEAFF. DNA for the CDR3: TGTGCCATCAGTGACATGGGGGCCACTGAAGCTTTCTTT. The rearrangement uses TRBV10-3 and TRBJ1-1; D is possibly TRBD1 (6 bases). Germline V lookup: CDR1 ENHRY, CDR2 SYGVKD. The V gene lost 3 bases and the J gene lost 4 bases, with 9 bases spanning the gap. The CDR3 is made up of 13 amino acids.